Following are 27 T cell receptor beta chains from one sample sequenced in a study of CD8 T cells in ankylosing spondylitis. The study, taken as a whole, reports: Seemingly distinctive of ankylosing spondylitis blood was a TCR beta motif formed by eight highly homologous variants.

Which antigens these TCRs recognize remains unknown. TCRdb processed the 5' RACE reads anew with MiXCR; each CDR3 protein has one entry. The sample records just under 550,000 distinct CDR3 sequences, roughly 13% being singletons. Sequencing used blood, either unsorted or a sorted T cell fraction (not recorded which). These TCRs come from a male donor with ankylosing spondylitis.

The CDR3 nucleotides read TGTGCCACCAGAACCGGGACAGGGGGGTACGGGGAGCTGTTTTTT. It encodes CATRTGTGGYGELFF. The chain is built from TRBV24-1 and TRBJ2-2, with TRBD1 matching over 11 bases. The CDR3 runs to 15 residues. V shed 7 bases, J shed 7 bases, and the junction held 7 bases outside the gene matches. Germline V lookup: CDR1 KGHDR, CDR2 SFDVKD.

This clonotype was found a few times. This chain links TRBV11-2 with TRBJ2-2; D call uncertain. CDR1 and CDR2 (germline): SGHAT, FQNNGV. This CDR3 comprises 15 residues. The ends were cut back, 4 bases at V and 7 bases at J, with 16 bases in the middle. The CDR3 bases are TGTGCCAGCAGCTCTACGTACGTTCAGGTCGGGGAGCTGTTTTTT. Its translation is CASSSTYVQVGELFF.

This clonotype was seen a handful of times. The CDR3 DNA reads TGTGCCAGCGCGGGACCAGAGACCCAGTACTTC. This encodes CASAGPETQYF. The chain employs TRBV18 and TRBJ2-5; a weak D match, TRBD2 (6 bases). The CDR3 totals 11 residues. V lost 8 bases and J lost 4, with 8 bases in between. Germline V gives CDR1 KGHSH, CDR2 LQKENI.

CDR3 sequence: CASSPGGPAGGTIYF. Here the CDR3 DNA reads TGTGCCAGCTCACCCGGGGGACCTGCCGGGGGCACCATATATTTT. This sequence joins TRBV18 and TRBJ1-3; a weak D match, TRBD1 (5 bases). Germline CDR1 is KGHSH and CDR2 is LQKENI. Between the trimmed V and J ends, which lost 3 bases and 9 bases, there was a span of 18 bases. The CDR3 length is 15 residues.

This clonotype was found a few times. The rearrangement links TRBV5-1 to TRBJ2-1; D gene unclear. V dropped 0 bases and J dropped 10 bases, with 8 bases sitting between them. The CDR3 spans 12 residues. Germline V CDR1 and CDR2: SGHRS, YFSETQ. Here the CDR3 DNA reads TGCGCCAGCAGCTTGGTTTTAAGGGAGCAGTTCTTC. This codes for CASSLVLREQFF.

This clonotype showed up just a few times. This sequence joins TRBV20-1 and TRBJ1-5, with D tentatively TRBD1 (5 bases). Germline-derived CDR1 and CDR2 are DFQATT and SNEGSKA (reference sequence). V was pared by 5 bases and J by 5 bases, with 7 bases between. This CDR3 comprises 11 residues. CDR3 in amino acids: CSAAGHQPQHF. The CDR3, as DNA: TGCAGTGCTGCAGGGCATCAGCCCCAGCATTTT.

In its sample, this clonotype was seen many times. This chain joins TRBV3-1 and TRBJ2-4; D not certain. Trimming removed 1 base at V and 7 bases at J, with 11 bases between. The V gene's germline CDR1 is LGHDT and CDR2 YNNKEL (reference sequence). This CDR3 has 14 amino acids. The CDR3 DNA reads as TGTGCCAGCAGCCAAGTGGGATCCGGGAACATTCAGTACTTC. Translated: CASSQVGSGNIQYF.

The gene calls are TRBV10-3 and TRBJ1-5, with D tentatively TRBD1 (6 bases). This CDR3 contains 17 residues. V was cut by 4 bases and J by 1 base, with 17 bases left in between. CDR1 ENHRY and CDR2 SYGVKD come from the germline V gene. In nucleotides, the CDR3 is TGTGCCATCAGTGCATACGGGGGGGCCGGGAGCAATCAGCCCCAGCATTTT. Amino acids: CAISAYGGAGSNQPQHF.

This clonotype was seen at least ten times. The chain carries TRBV10-3 and TRBJ2-7; 15 bases match TRBD2. The CDR3 is 14 amino acids. V was clipped by 10 bases and J by 6 bases; unmatched bases: 7. CDR1 and CDR2 from the germline V gene are ENHRY and SYGVKD. The CDR3 DNA reads as TGTGCCAACTCGGGACTAGCGGGAGGAGGCGAGCAGTACTTC. Amino acid sequence: CANSGLAGGGEQYF.

This clonotype was seen repeatedly, ten times or more. The rearrangement uses TRBV7-2 and TRBJ2-3; D call uncertain. Germline values: CDR1 SGHTA, CDR2 FQGNSA. The germline V and J ends were trimmed by 8 bases and 6 bases, with 9 bases remaining between them. The CDR3 length is 11 residues. CDR3 in DNA: TGTGCCAGCCGAGATTGGGATACGCAGTATTTT. Its translation is CASRDWDTQYF.

This chain uses TRBV5-6 with TRBJ1-1; a possible D gene is TRBD1 (5 bases). Germline V gene data show CDR1 as SGHDT and CDR2 as YYEEEE. The CDR3 sequence is 15 residues long. Trimming removed 4 bases at V and 0 bases at J, with 13 bases between. The CDR3 loop is CASSGTGAMNTEAFF. The CDR3 nucleotides are TGTGCCAGCAGCGGGACCGGGGCTATGAACACTGAAGCTTTCTTT.

This clonotype has more than one count but fewer than ten. This rearrangement joins TRBV3-1 to TRBJ2-1; the match to TRBD2 covers 7 bases. There are 14 residues in the CDR3. Per germline, CDR1 LGHDT and CDR2 YNNKEL (reference sequence). The trim removed 4 bases at V and 9 bases at J, leaving 9 bases unmatched. CDR3 region: CASSPRTSLGEQFF. CDR3 coding DNA: TGTGCCAGCAGCCCTCGGACTAGTTTGGGTGAGCAGTTCTTC.

In this sample, this clonotype turned up a few times. In DNA, the CDR3 is TGTGCCACCAGGGCTAGCGGGGGAGACACCGGGGAGCTGTTTTTT. Its translation is CATRASGGDTGELFF. The rearrangement joins TRBV24-1 to TRBJ2-2, with TRBD2 matching 10 bases. V was clipped by 7 bases and J by 3 bases; unmatched bases: 4. The CDR3 extends over 15 amino acids. The V gene's germline CDR1 is KGHDR and CDR2 SFDVKD.

This rearrangement joins TRBV6-1 to TRBJ1-6; 8 bases are a match to TRBD1. This CDR3 comprises 15 residues. Germline CDR1 is MNHNS and CDR2 is SASEGT. V shed 7 bases and J 7 bases; nucleotides not matched to a gene: 9. CDR3 bases: TGTGCCAGCATCTTGGACAGGGCGAGCAATTCACCCCTCCACTTT. Amino acids: CASILDRASNSPLHF.

The chain is built from TRBV6-5 and TRBJ2-5, with D perhaps TRBD1 (9 bases). Per the germline V gene, CDR1 is MNHEY and CDR2 is SVGAGI. Trimming took 4 bases from V and 4 from J, leaving 19 bases between them. The CDR3 consists of 16 residues. Here the CDR3 DNA reads TGTGCCAGCAGTTTGGGGGACAGGGCGGGAGGAGAGACCCAGTACTTC. Translation gives CASSLGDRAGGETQYF.

This clonotype showed up just a few times. The V and J genes are TRBV10-3 and TRBJ2-7, with D tentatively TRBD1 (6 bases). Germline CDR1 is ENHRY and CDR2 is SYGVKD. This CDR3 has 13 amino acids. The germline V and J ends were trimmed by 3 bases and 2 bases, with 8 bases remaining between them. The CDR3 spells CAISEQGAYEQYV. CDR3 bases: TGTGCCATCAGTGAACAGGGTGCCTACGAGCAGTACGTC.

This chain uses TRBV12-3 or TRBV12-4 with TRBJ2-5; the D gene is possibly TRBD2 (6 bases). V was clipped by 2 bases and J by 3 bases, with 19 bases between them. The CDR3 sequence is 17 residues long. The CDR3 DNA sequence: TGTGCCAGCAGTTTACTGAAGCGGCCTAGCGAGAAAGAGACCCAGTACTTC. Amino acid sequence: CASSLLKRPSEKETQYF.

There are many counts of this clonotype. The chain couples TRBV20-1 to TRBJ2-2; the D is unclear. This CDR3 contains 15 residues. Germline loops: CDR1 DFQATT, CDR2 SNEGSKA (reference sequence). V lost 6 bases and J 6 bases, leaving 20 bases between the germline ends. CDR3: CSAEDSRRVAGELFF. The CDR3 nucleotides read TGCAGTGCCGAAGATTCTCGACGGGTCGCCGGGGAGCTGTTTTTT.

The rearrangement links TRBV5-1 to TRBJ2-1; perhaps D is TRBD1 or TRBD2 (5 bases each). This CDR3 has 15 amino acids. CDR1 SGHRS and CDR2 YFSETQ come from the germline V gene. Deletions cut 4 bases from V and 5 bases from J, with 16 bases between. DNA of the CDR3: TGCGCCAGCAGCGATACAGGAGGTACAAACAATGAGCAGTTCTTC. This sequence encodes CASSDTGGTNNEQFF.

This clonotype was seen more than once but under ten times. The chain is built from TRBV12-5 and TRBJ2-1; TRBD2 matches 15 bases. This CDR3 has 18 amino acids. V shed 6 bases, J shed 3 bases, and the junction held 9 bases outside the gene matches. Germline values: CDR1 LGHNT, CDR2 FRNRAP. For the CDR3, the DNA is TGTGCTAGTGGCCAGGGACTAGCGGGAGGAACCGGCTACAATGAGCAGTTCTTC. This codes for CASGQGLAGGTGYNEQFF. The entire variable domain, with the rest obtained from reference TRBV12-5 and TRBJ2-1, is as follows: DARVTQTPRHKVTEMGQEVTMRCQPILGHNTVFWYRQTMMQGLELLAYFRNRAPLDDSGMPKDRFSAEMPDATLATLKIQPSEPRDSAVYFCASGQGLAGGTGYNEQFFGPGTRLTVL.

This rearrangement joins TRBV24-1 to TRBJ2-4; tentatively, D is TRBD1 (7 bases). This CDR3 spans 18 amino acids. V was shortened by 7 bases and J by 0 bases, with 21 bases between the two germline ends. The germline CDR1 and CDR2 sequences are KGHDR and SFDVKD. CDR3 sequence (DNA): TGTGCCACCAGCCAGGGGGTGGCCGGGAGTCTAGCCAAAAACATTCAGTACTTC. Amino acid sequence: CATSQGVAGSLAKNIQYF.

This clonotype was seen only a few times. The genes are TRBV28 and TRBJ2-7, with 11 bases lining up with TRBD2. Unmatched junction bases numbered 17, after V lost 4 bases and J lost 6 bases. The CDR3 runs 18 residues. Germline V gene lookup returns CDR1 MDHEN and CDR2 SYDVKM. This CDR3 is CASSSPRSGSGRASEQYV. CDR3 bases: TGTGCCAGCAGTTCACCCCGATCGGGTAGCGGGAGGGCCTCCGAGCAGTACGTC.

The V call is TRBV11-2, the J call TRBJ2-5; TRBD1 aligns across 8 bases. The germline gives CDR1 SGHAT, CDR2 FQNNGV. The CDR3 covers 13 residues. V was clipped by 6 bases and J by 7 bases; unmatched bases: 7. CDR3 DNA: TGTGCCAGCAGTATAGACAGGGGTGGGACCCAGTACTTC. Encoded protein: CASSIDRGGTQYF.

The table lists this clonotype with a few counts. V is TRBV7-2 and J is TRBJ2-5; TRBD1 agrees at 7 bases. CDR3 length equals 15 residues. The J segment lost 4 bases and the V segment lost 6 bases, leaving 11 bases of the junction unmatched. Germline assignment: CDR1 SGHTA and CDR2 FQGNSA. CDR3 sequence reads: CASRSAGSGGETQYF. The CDR3 bases are TGTGCCAGCAGAAGCGCAGGGTCAGGGGGAGAGACCCAGTACTTC. Full variable domain (rest looked up from reference TRBV7-2 and TRBJ2-5): GAGVSQSPSNKVTEKGKDVELRCDPISGHTALYWYRQSLGQGLEFLIYFQGNSAPDKSGLPSDRFSAERTGGSVSTLTIQRTQQEDSAVYLCASRSAGSGGETQYFGPGTRLLVL.

This clonotype was seen a handful of times. The V call is TRBV20-1, the J call TRBJ2-3, with TRBD1 identical over 7 bases. This CDR3 has 17 amino acids. V lost 1 base and J lost 2; bases outside the gene matches: 12. CDR1 and CDR2 from the germline V gene are DFQATT and SNEGSKA (reference sequence). CDR3: CSARGIKLGQPTDTQYF. CDR3 nucleotides: TGCAGTGCTAGAGGAATCAAACTGGGACAGCCCACAGATACGCAGTATTTT.

In its sample, this clonotype was seen a few times. V gene TRBV6-5 combines with J gene TRBJ1-1, with 7 bases fitting TRBD1. V gave up 6 bases and J gave up 8 bases; unmatched junction bases: 12. Germline values: CDR1 MNHEY, CDR2 SVGAGI. The CDR3 is 14 residues long. CDR3 residues: CASSYTTGVEEAFF. CDR3 DNA: TGTGCCAGCAGCTATACTACAGGGGTTGAGGAAGCTTTCTTT.

There are many counts of this clonotype. CDR3 bases: TGCAGCGCGCCCCGGGCGGGGAGCAATCAGCCCCAGCATTTT. Encoded protein: CSAPRAGSNQPQHF. This chain links TRBV20-1 with TRBJ1-5; D gene uncertain. The CDR3 is made up of 14 amino acids. The germline V gene encodes CDR1 DFQATT and CDR2 SNEGSKA (reference sequence).